Following are 28 T cell receptor beta chains from one sample sequenced in a study of blood T cells in healthy people across ages. With a J-beta primer mix and a sample-barcoded 5' primer, a second PCR ran roughly 7 to 11 cycles. TCRdb used MiXCR to reprocess the 5' RACE reads, holding one entry per CDR3 protein. The repertoire holds 800,000 to 950,000 distinct CDR3 sequences, with around 36% as singletons. Sequenced input: blood. These receptors were collected from a man aged 18 to 29 in good health.

This chain uses TRBV7-2 with TRBJ2-1, with D possibly TRBD2 on 5 matching bases. The CDR3 has 13 amino acids. Germline lookup yields CDR1 SGHTA and CDR2 FQGNSA. With 6 bases removed from V and 8 bases from J, the gap between germline ends came to 14 bases. CDR3 DNA: TGTGCCAGCAGGGTACTAGGGTGTGATGAGCAGTTCTTC. Translated, it gives CASRVLGCDEQFF.

As concerns this clonotype: Mismatch with germline at one junction end may stem from a read error. The V gene is TRBV2, the J gene TRBJ1-1; possible D gene TRBD1, 6 bases. CDR3 length: 17 amino acids. CDR1 and CDR2 from the germline V gene are SNHLY and FYNNEI. CDR3 sequence: CASSEGWIRGGNTEAFF. The CDR3, as DNA: TGTGCCAGCAGCGAAGGATGGATCAGGGGTGGGAACACTGAAGCTTTCTTT.

The chain has TRBV4-3 and TRBJ2-5; tentative D call: TRBD2 (5 bases). The germline V gene encodes CDR1 LGHNA and CDR2 YSLEER. This CDR3 is built from 15 residues. V was cut by 0 bases and J by 1 base, with 9 bases left in between. The CDR3 spells CASSQDMRVQETQYF. CDR3 DNA: TGCGCCAGCAGCCAAGATATGAGGGTCCAAGAGACCCAGTACTTC.

As to this clonotype: A much larger clone differs from this one at a single base, so this may be a read error. The J gene is TRBJ2-3, the V gene TRBV20-1; D is perhaps TRBD2 (5 bases). V lost 8 bases and J 0 bases, leaving 18 bases between the germline ends. CDR1 DFQATT and CDR2 SNEGSKA come from the germline V gene (reference sequence). The CDR3 runs 15 residues. CDR3 bases: TGCAGTACTGTAGGAGGAGCGGCTAGCACAGATACGCAGTATTTT. Translating gives CSTVGGAASTDTQYF.

This clonotype was counted at least ten times. V is TRBV4-3 and J is TRBJ1-1; 10 bases are a match to TRBD1. The CDR3 has 14 amino acids. From germline, CDR1 is LGHNA and CDR2 YSLEER. J gave up 3 bases and V 4 bases, and 2 bases lay outside the gene matches. CDR3 residues: CASSPDRGDTEAFF. CDR3 in DNA: TGCGCCAGCAGCCCGGACAGGGGGGACACTGAAGCTTTCTTT.

The V gene is TRBV20-1, the J gene TRBJ1-4; D may be TRBD1 (5 bases). Germline CDR1 DFQATT, CDR2 SNEGSKA (reference sequence). CDR3 length: 16 residues. V was shortened by 0 bases and J by 3 bases, with 14 bases between the two germline ends. CDR3 residues: CSARDYQGLANEKLFF. The DNA for the CDR3 is TGCAGTGCTAGAGATTACCAGGGTTTAGCTAATGAAAAACTGTTTTTT.

The CDR3 spells CASSEMGGGSTDTQYF. The CDR3 DNA follows: TGTGCCAGCAGTGAAATGGGCGGGGGAAGCACAGATACGCAGTATTTT. V usage is TRBV25-1 and J usage is TRBJ2-3, with TRBD2 matching 7 bases. Germline-derived CDR1 and CDR2 are MGHDK and SYGVNS. Losses at the gene ends were 2 bases for V and 0 bases for J; bases not matched to a gene: 5. The CDR3 spans 16 residues.

Only a few counts were recorded for this clonotype. The chain recombines TRBV20-1 with TRBJ1-2; possible D gene TRBD1, 5 bases. Deletions cut 6 bases from V and 4 bases from J, with 15 bases between. The CDR3 runs 13 residues. From germline, CDR1 is DFQATT and CDR2 SNEGSKA (reference sequence). The CDR3 sequence: CSALSGAAYGYTF. The CDR3 DNA is TGCAGTGCCTTGTCCGGGGCGGCCTATGGCTACACCTTC.

This chain joins TRBV30 and TRBJ2-5; 7 positions match TRBD1. The CDR3 consists of 16 residues. V dropped 3 bases and J dropped 4; count of bases not matched to a gene: 14. Germline CDR1 GTSNPN, CDR2 SVGIG (reference sequence). The CDR3 DNA reads as TGTGCCTGGAGCAGCTTGGGACAGTCAGGGAGAGAGACCCAGTACTTC. Encoded protein: CAWSSLGQSGRETQYF.

V gene TRBV2 combines with J gene TRBJ1-1; D possibly corresponds to TRBD1 (6 bases). Germline values: CDR1 SNHLY, CDR2 FYNNEI. This CDR3 comprises 13 residues. V lost 7 bases and J lost 5, with 14 bases in between. The CDR3 loop is CASNRESWTEAFF. The CDR3 DNA reads as TGTGCCAGCAACAGGGAGAGTTGGACTGAAGCTTTCTTT.

The chain combines TRBV5-1 with TRBJ1-2; a possible D gene is TRBD1 (6 bases). Trimming shortened V by 4 bases and J by 1 base, and 20 bases separated the two germline ends. Germline V gene sequence: CDR1 SGHRS, CDR2 YFSETQ. The CDR3 is 17 residues long. CDR3 sequence reads: CASSPAGRDIFNYGYTF. The DNA of the CDR3 is TGCGCCAGCAGCCCCGCGGGGCGGGACATCTTTAACTATGGCTACACCTTC.

The gene calls are TRBV5-1 and TRBJ2-3; 10 bases map to TRBD2. The CDR3 runs 15 residues. The trim removed 4 bases at V and 4 bases at J, leaving 6 bases unmatched. CDR1 and CDR2 from the germline V gene are SGHRS and YFSETQ. Here the CDR3 reads CASSTGTSESDTQYF. CDR3 nucleotide sequence: TGCGCCAGCAGCACCGGGACTAGCGAATCAGATACGCAGTATTTT.

The rearrangement joins TRBV3-1 to TRBJ2-5; TRBD2 is a possible D gene (5 bases). Germline V CDR1 and CDR2: LGHDT, YNNKEL (reference sequence). V lost 1 base to trimming and J lost 7 bases, with 10 bases between them. CDR3 length equals 13 residues. CDR3 in amino acids: CASSQAGMWTQYF. The CDR3 DNA sequence: TGTGCCAGCAGCCAAGCGGGGATGTGGACCCAGTACTTC.

CDR3 sequence reads: CASSYHRALSGGARNTQYF. The CDR3 DNA reads TGTGCCAGCAGTTATCACCGCGCTTTAAGCGGGGGGGCCAGAAATACGCAGTATTTT. The chain has TRBV6-5 and TRBJ2-3, with 10 bases lining up with TRBD2. V was pared by 3 bases and J by 7 bases, with 19 bases of the junction left unmatched. The V gene's germline CDR1 is MNHEY and CDR2 SVGAGI. CDR3 length: 19 residues.

The chain joins TRBV4-1 to TRBJ2-7, with no clear D. This CDR3 spans 15 amino acids. Looked up from germline, CDR1 is MGHRA and CDR2 is YSYEKL. V shed 4 bases and J shed 2 bases, with 15 bases lying between them. The CDR3 sequence: CASSLGSLLPYEQYF. CDR3 nucleotides: TGCGCCAGCAGCCTAGGGTCACTGCTGCCCTACGAGCAGTACTTC.

This chain connects TRBV11-2 to TRBJ2-1; the D gene could be TRBD1 or TRBD2 (5 bases each). The DNA end lines up better with TRBJ2-7; the J call may be wrong. The CDR3 has 13 residues. CDR1 and CDR2 (germline): SGHAT, FQNNGV. This chain's CDR3 is CASRPNRSGEQYF. CDR3 coding DNA: TGTGCCAGTAGACCCAACAGGTCGGGGGAGCAGTACTTC.

This chain uses TRBV20-1 with TRBJ2-7, with 8 bases fitting TRBD2. The CDR3 totals 14 residues. CDR1 DFQATT and CDR2 SNEGSKA come from the germline V gene (reference sequence). V dropped 0 bases and J dropped 3; count of bases not matched to a gene: 4. CDR3 protein: CSARDRAGGYEQYF. DNA for the CDR3: TGCAGTGCTAGAGATCGGGCGGGGGGCTACGAGCAGTACTTC.

This clonotype was observed many times. The rearrangement joins TRBV20-1 to TRBJ1-2, with 10 bases matching TRBD1. The CDR3 is 17 residues long. From germline, CDR1 is DFQATT and CDR2 SNEGSKA (reference sequence). Trimming removed 1 base from V and 5 bases from J; junction bases left unmatched: 13. CDR3 nucleotides: TGCAGTGCTAGAGTGAGACAGGGGGCGGAATTTAGGTATGGCTACACCTTC. As protein: CSARVRQGAEFRYGYTF.

This clonotype has just a few counts. The chain combines TRBV7-2 with TRBJ1-1, with TRBD1 identical over 8 bases. Germline values: CDR1 SGHTA, CDR2 FQGNSA. This CDR3 region has 16 residues. J lost 2 bases, V lost 5 bases, and 10 bases had no gene match. The CDR3: CASSPPPTGANTEAFF. The CDR3 coding sequence is TGTGCCAGCAGCCCCCCCCCGACAGGGGCCAACACTGAAGCTTTCTTT.

This clonotype was seen a few times. The V call is TRBV20-1, the J call TRBJ2-2; the D gene is possibly TRBD1 (6 bases). There are 15 residues in the CDR3. The V gene lost 4 bases and the J gene lost 2 bases, with 14 bases spanning the gap. Germline CDR1 and CDR2: DFQATT and SNEGSKA (reference sequence). This CDR3 is CSATPRTANTGELFF. CDR3 nucleotide sequence: TGCAGTGCTACCCCCCGGACAGCCAACACCGGGGAGCTGTTTTTT.

V usage is TRBV27 and J usage is TRBJ1-5; 8 positions match TRBD1. This CDR3 has 19 residues. Germline V CDR1 and CDR2: MNHEY, SMNVEV (reference sequence). Trimming cost V 7 bases and J 1 base; bases outside gene matches: 18. The CDR3 DNA follows: TGTGCCAGCAAGATAAAAGGGACAGGTTCGGCGTACAGCAATCAGCCCCAGCATTTT. Its translation is CASKIKGTGSAYSNQPQHF.

The CDR3, as DNA: TGCAGCGTGGATACTAGTAATCAAGAGACCCAGTACTTC. This codes for CSVDTSNQETQYF. The chain combines TRBV29-1 with TRBJ2-5, with D tentatively TRBD2 (5 bases). Germline V gives CDR1 SQVTM, CDR2 ANQGSEA. V lost 6 bases and J lost 2, with 13 bases in between. The CDR3 is 13 residues long.

In this sample, this clonotype turned up a few times. CDR3 bases: TGTGCCAGCAGCCCCAGGCGGGGGGCGAGAGAAAAACTGTTTTTT. Amino acids: CASSPRRGAREKLFF. The chain employs TRBV5-6 and TRBJ1-4, with D perhaps TRBD1 (6 bases). Trimming cost V 4 bases and J 8 bases, with 18 bases left between them. This CDR3 spans 15 amino acids. Germline CDR1 is SGHDT and CDR2 is YYEEEE.

This clonotype was recorded a few times. V gene TRBV5-1 combines with J gene TRBJ2-1; D remains unclear. V lost 4 bases and J 5 bases, leaving 13 bases between the germline ends. The germline V gene encodes CDR1 SGHRS and CDR2 YFSETQ. The CDR3 has 14 amino acids. CDR3 region: CASSPAAVDNEQFF. CDR3 in DNA: TGCGCCAGCAGCCCGGCTGCTGTAGACAATGAGCAGTTCTTC.

The V call is TRBV12-3 or TRBV12-4, the J call TRBJ2-1, with 7 bases that match TRBD1. The CDR3 contains 14 residues. Trimming at V came to 7 bases and at J to 5 bases, leaving 8 bases not matched to a gene. The CDR3 here is CASISDRANNEQFF. The CDR3 DNA reads as TGTGCCAGCATTTCCGACAGGGCAAACAATGAGCAGTTCTTC.

The chain couples TRBV20-1 to TRBJ1-2; D possibly corresponds to TRBD1 (6 bases). CDR1 is DFQATT and CDR2 is SNEGSKA in the germline V gene (reference sequence). The CDR3 loop spans 15 amino acids. Trimming shortened V by 0 bases and J by 4 bases, and 15 bases separated the two germline ends. The chain's CDR3 is CSARDMNRAAYGYTF. For the CDR3, the DNA is TGCAGTGCTAGAGATATGAACAGGGCCGCCTATGGCTACACCTTC.

V usage is TRBV7-2 and J usage is TRBJ2-3; 7 bases line up with TRBD2. Germline CDR1 SGHTA, CDR2 FQGNSA. V shed 3 bases, J shed 2 bases, and the junction held 8 bases outside the gene matches. The CDR3 sequence is 16 residues long. The CDR3 protein is CASSFSGGTYTDTQYF. CDR3 in DNA: TGTGCCAGCAGCTTTTCGGGGGGTACCTACACAGATACGCAGTATTTT.

The CDR3 loop reads CAISEGVGGVYEQYF. CDR3 DNA sequence: TGTGCCATCAGCGAAGGGGTCGGGGGGGTCTACGAGCAGTACTTC. This chain uses TRBV10-3 with TRBJ2-5; 8 positions match TRBD2. The end of the DNA fits TRBJ2-7 better, so the J call may be wrong. The CDR3 contains 15 residues. Per germline, CDR1 ENHRY and CDR2 SYGVKD.